This T cell receptor beta chain came from a study of shared clonotypes between healthy human individuals. Profiled with immunoSEQ multiplex PCR; TCRdb holds only in-frame clones, not every one. The sample holds 2 million to 2.5 million clones, around 95% seen once. The CDR3 has 14 amino acids. In germline, CDR1 is SGHVS, CDR2 FNYEAQ. V shed 0 bases and J 3 bases; nucleotides not matched to a gene: 1. Sequences were obtained from naive CD4+ T cells sorted from blood. Subset specified: CD45RA+ positively selected. The genes are TRBV7-6 and TRBJ1-2, with TRBD1 matching over 7 bases. The clonotype was recovered from a man between 18 and 29 years old in good health. This chain's CDR3 is CASSLAGGDYGYTF. As DNA, the CDR3 is TGTGCCAGCAGCTTAGCAGGGGGCGACTATGGCTACACCTTC.